Listed here are 32 T cell receptor beta chains from one sample, sequenced in a study of OX40 agonist ivuxolimab in advanced cancers. The repertoire was sequenced with immunoSEQ multiplex PCR; TCRdb's copy has only in-frame clones and lacks some. Altogether approximately 69,000 clones are present, about 90% being singletons, with the ten largest covering around 2.6%. This sample comprised CD4+ or CD8+ T cells sorted from blood, obtained in a trial of the OX40 agonist ivuxolimab. These receptor sequences come from an adult with an advanced solid tumor such as melanoma, head and neck, liver or kidney cancer.

This chain links TRBV19 with TRBJ2-5, with 10 nucleotides matching TRBD1. After removal of 4 bases from V and 2 bases from J, the junction contained 13 bases not matched to a gene. This CDR3 has 18 amino acids. Germline CDR1 reads LNHDA; CDR2 reads SQIVND (reference sequence). Written as DNA, the CDR3 is TGTGCCAGTAGTAAACAGGGACAGGGGATACTTCTACAAGAGACCCAGTACTTC. This codes for CASSKQGQGILLQETQYF.

The chain links TRBV19 to TRBJ2-3, with no clear D. CDR1 and CDR2 (germline): LNHDA, SQIVND (reference sequence). Between the trimmed V and J ends, which lost 3 bases and 0 bases, there was a span of 13 bases. The CDR3 totals 16 residues. The CDR3 reads CASSIGTRTSTDTQYF. CDR3 nucleotides: TGTGCCAGTAGTATCGGCACGCGGACCAGCACAGATACGCAGTATTTT. The full variable domain, its missing parts supplied by reference TRBV19 and TRBJ2-3, is DGGITQSPKYLFRKEGQNVTLSCEQNLNHDAMYWYRQDPGQGLRLIYYSQIVNDFQKGDIAEGYSVSREKKESFPLTVTSAQKNPTAFYLCASSIGTRTSTDTQYFGPGTRLTVL.

The chain recombines TRBV5-1 with TRBJ2-7; maybe TRBD1 (6 bases). Germline CDR1 SGHRS, CDR2 YFSETQ. The CDR3 runs 11 residues. V shed 5 bases and J shed 4 bases, with 7 bases lying between them. The CDR3 nucleotides are TGCGCCAGCAGAACAGGGTACGAGCAGTACTTC. This translates into CASRTGYEQYF. The whole variable domain, remainder taken from reference TRBV5-1 and TRBJ2-7, is KAGVTQTPRYLIKTRGQQVTLSCSPISGHRSVSWYQQTPGQGLQFLFEYFSETQRNKGNFPGRFSGRQFSNSRSEMNVSTLELGDSALYLCASRTGYEQYFGPGTRLTVT.

V is TRBV19 and J is TRBJ1-1; the D is unclear. V shed 4 bases and J shed 3 bases, with 21 bases lying between them. Per the germline V gene, CDR1 is LNHDA and CDR2 is SQIVND (reference sequence). The CDR3 is 17 amino acids. For the CDR3, the DNA is TGTGCCAGTAGTACACAAAGCATGGTTTTATGGGACACTGAAGCTTTCTTT. Translation: CASSTQSMVLWDTEAFF.

The V gene is TRBV5-1, the J gene TRBJ2-5, with TRBD1 identical over 10 bases. In germline, CDR1 is SGHRS, CDR2 YFSETQ. This CDR3 region has 15 residues. The V and J ends lost 3 bases and 3 bases, in that order; junction bases with no gene match: 5. CDR3 DNA: TGCGCCAGCAGCTATCCGACAGGGGGCGAAGAGACCCAGTACTTC. This translates into CASSYPTGGEETQYF.

V is TRBV2 and J is TRBJ1-4, with 9 bases identical to TRBD1. The CDR3 runs to 14 residues. Germline V gene sequence: CDR1 SNHLY, CDR2 FYNNEI. V was clipped by 7 bases and J by 7 bases; unmatched bases: 7. CDR3 loop: CASKPTGGSEKLFF. The CDR3 DNA sequence: TGTGCCAGCAAGCCAACAGGGGGCAGTGAAAAACTGTTTTTT.

The chain recombines TRBV5-6 with TRBJ2-2; no clear D gene. Germline V gives CDR1 SGHDT, CDR2 YYEEEE. Trimming shortened V by 6 bases and J by 0 bases, and 15 bases separated the two germline ends. The CDR3 covers 16 residues. CDR3 DNA sequence: TGTGCCAGCACCCCCTCCCGGGTAGCGAACACCGGGGAGCTGTTTTTT. It encodes CASTPSRVANTGELFF. The entire variable domain, with the rest obtained from reference TRBV5-6 and TRBJ2-2, is as follows: DAGVTQSPTHLIKTRGQQVTLRCSPKSGHDTVSWYQQALGQGPQFIFQYYEEEERQRGNFPDRFSGHQFPNYSSELNVNALLLGDSALYLCASTPSRVANTGELFFGEGSRLTVL.

The chain links TRBV9 to TRBJ2-6; either TRBD1 or TRBD2 may fit D (6 bases each). This CDR3 is 17 amino acids long. The V gene lost 3 bases and the J gene lost 1 base, with 14 bases spanning the gap. Per the germline V gene, CDR1 is SGDLS and CDR2 is YYNGEE. The CDR3 here is CASSAGVGRSGANVLTF. CDR3 nucleotide sequence: TGTGCCAGCAGCGCAGGGGTAGGGAGGTCTGGGGCCAACGTCCTGACTTTC. Looking up the rest from reference TRBV9 and TRBJ2-6 gives the full variable domain: DSGVTQTPKHLITATGQRVTLRCSPRSGDLSVYWYQQSLDQGLQFLIQYYNGEERAKGNILERFSAQQFPDLHSELNLSSLELGDSALYFCASSAGVGRSGANVLTFGAGSRLTVL.

This clone was counted once. The rearrangement uses TRBV7-9 and TRBJ2-7; possibly TRBD1 or TRBD2 for D (7 bases each). V was cut by 1 base and J by 2 bases, with 18 bases left in between. In germline, CDR1 is SEHNR, CDR2 FQNEAQ (reference sequence). This CDR3 contains 17 residues. Here the CDR3 DNA reads TGTGCCAGCAGCTTAGTGGGGAGGGGACAGAGCGCCTACGAGCAGTACTTC. Protein: CASSLVGRGQSAYEQYF.

The chain links TRBV5-6 to TRBJ1-5; the D gene is possibly TRBD1 (5 bases). V was shortened by 4 bases and J by 3 bases, with 11 bases between the two germline ends. CDR1 and CDR2 (germline): SGHDT, YYEEEE. This CDR3 spans 14 amino acids. CDR3 bases: TGTGCCAGCAGCCTCCGGGACCACAATCAGCCCCAGCATTTT. This translates into CASSLRDHNQPQHF.

The J gene is TRBJ1-4, the V gene TRBV28; 7 nucleotides agree with TRBD1. The CDR3 totals 14 residues. Trimming took 5 bases from V and 2 from J; bases not matched to a gene: 2. CDR1 is MDHEN, CDR2 SYDVKM, per germline. The CDR3 here is CASSGGQTNEKLFF. The DNA for the CDR3 is TGTGCCAGCAGTGGGGGACAGACTAATGAAAAACTGTTTTTT.

This chain links TRBV7-9 with TRBJ2-1; 14 nucleotides line up with TRBD2. Trimming at V came to 0 bases and at J to 5 bases, leaving 9 bases not matched to a gene. This CDR3 is 19 amino acids long. Germline lookup yields CDR1 SEHNR and CDR2 FQNEAQ (reference sequence). Here the CDR3 reads CASSLAGPGTSGSHNEQFF. The CDR3 DNA follows: TGTGCCAGCAGCTTAGCGGGCCCCGGGACTAGCGGGAGCCACAATGAGCAGTTCTTC.

This chain links TRBV5-4 with TRBJ2-7, with 7 bases lining up with TRBD2. There are 15 residues in the CDR3. V gave up 2 bases and J gave up 4 bases; unmatched junction bases: 9. CDR1 is SGHNT and CDR2 is YYREEE in the germline V gene (reference sequence). The CDR3 sequence is CASSFEGGPPYEQYF. The CDR3 nucleotides are TGTGCCAGCAGCTTTGAGGGAGGGCCCCCATACGAGCAGTACTTC.

V is TRBV7-2 and J is TRBJ2-1, with unresolved D. Deletions cut 1 base from V and 4 bases from J, with 8 bases between. This CDR3 has 14 residues. CDR1 and CDR2 from the germline V gene are SGHTA and FQGNSA. CDR3 DNA sequence: TGTGCCAGCAGCTTAGTCCCACAGTACAATGAGCAGTTCTTC. Translated: CASSLVPQYNEQFF. Using reference TRBV7-2 and TRBJ2-1 for the parts outside the CDR3, the full variable domain is GAGVSQSPSNKVTEKGKDVELRCDPISGHTALYWYRQSLGQGLEFLIYFQGNSAPDKSGLPSDRFSAERTGGSVSTLTIQRTQQEDSAVYLCASSLVPQYNEQFFGPGTRLTVL.

The chain carries TRBV6-6 and TRBJ1-6; TRBD1 is a possible D gene (6 bases). The V gene's germline CDR1 is MNHNY and CDR2 SVGAGI (reference sequence). The CDR3 runs 15 residues. Trimming removed 6 bases at V and 10 bases at J, with 19 bases between. CDR3 sequence (DNA): TGTGCCAGCAGCCGGGAAGAACAGGGCCGATCACCCCTCCACTTT. Amino acid sequence: CASSREEQGRSPLHF.

The chain uses TRBV7-9 and TRBJ2-1; D is unclear. The V and J ends lost 2 bases and 3 bases respectively, with 5 bases between them. Germline-derived CDR1 and CDR2 are SEHNR and FQNEAQ (reference sequence). The CDR3 runs 13 residues. CDR3 nucleotide sequence: TGTGCCAGCAGCTTAAGTCTCTACAATGAGCAGTTCTTC. Translation gives CASSLSLYNEQFF.

The CDR3 region has the DNA TGCGCCAGCAGTGACTCAGGACAGGGGTTGTTGGAGACCCAGTACTTC. It specifies CASSDSGQGLLETQYF. The rearrangement uses TRBV10-1 and TRBJ2-5; 9 bases agree with TRBD1. V trimming: 3 bases; J trimming: 5 bases; junction bases outside the gene matches: 10. Germline lookup yields CDR1 WNHNN and CDR2 SYGVQD (reference sequence). The CDR3 totals 16 residues.

Concerning this clone itself: One end of the junction varies from germline; a read error may be responsible. This chain connects TRBV6-1 to TRBJ1-2; 9 bases align to TRBD1. Germline loops: CDR1 MNHNS, CDR2 SASEGT. This CDR3 spans 12 amino acids. The CDR3 is CASIRDREGYAF. In nucleotides, the CDR3 is TGTGCCAGCATCCGGGACAGGGAAGGCTACGCCTTC.

This clone has more than one count but fewer than ten. The chain uses TRBV28 and TRBJ2-1, with 11 bases identical to TRBD2. Germline V CDR1 and CDR2: MDHEN, SYDVKM. CDR3 length: 16 amino acids. The trim removed 4 bases at V and 9 bases at J, leaving 11 bases unmatched. The CDR3 is CASSSALAGGPSEQFF. The DNA for the CDR3 is TGTGCCAGCAGTTCTGCCTTAGCGGGAGGGCCAAGTGAGCAGTTCTTC.

This chain uses TRBV5-5 with TRBJ2-5, with 7 bases identical to TRBD1. Unmatched junction bases numbered 7, after V lost 4 bases and J lost 1 base. Germline CDR1 is SGHKS and CDR2 is YYEKEE (reference sequence). The CDR3 has 15 residues. The CDR3 region has the DNA TGTGCCAGCAGCCGGATCGGGACAGTCCAAGAGACCCAGTACTTC. As protein: CASSRIGTVQETQYF.

V is TRBV9 and J is TRBJ1-5, with D possibly TRBD1 on 6 matching bases. V shed 5 bases and J shed 1 base, with 10 bases lying between them. Germline values: CDR1 SGDLS, CDR2 YYNGEE. The CDR3 is 14 residues long. CDR3 coding DNA: TGTGCCAGCAGTAACAGGGAAAGCAATCAGCCCCAGCATTTT. Residues: CASSNRESNQPQHF.

In the case of this clone: Additional DNA sequences in this sample encode the identical CDR3. The gene calls are TRBV18 and TRBJ1-1, with a weak D call TRBD1 (6 bases). The CDR3 sequence is 13 residues long. Trimming left V 3 bases short and J 1 base short, with 6 bases between. CDR1 is KGHSH and CDR2 is LQKENI in the germline V gene. The CDR3 region is CASSPGQNTEAFF. The CDR3 nucleotides read TGTGCCAGCTCACCGGGACAGAACACTGAAGCTTTCTTT.

This clone has only one observation. The rearrangement links TRBV5-1 to TRBJ1-3, with TRBD1 matching over 7 bases. Per the germline V gene, CDR1 is SGHRS and CDR2 is YFSETQ. J gave up 2 bases and V 0 bases, and 2 bases lay outside the gene matches. The CDR3 totals 15 residues. CDR3 sequence: CASSLDRGTGNTIYF. The CDR3 DNA sequence: TGCGCCAGCAGCTTGGACAGGGGAACTGGAAACACCATATATTTT.

This clone occurred once. This chain links TRBV5-1 with TRBJ1-5, with D possibly matching TRBD1 (6 bases). The germline V and J ends were trimmed by 0 bases and 5 bases, with 9 bases remaining between them. The CDR3 loop spans 14 amino acids. Per the germline V gene, CDR1 is SGHRS and CDR2 is YFSETQ. CDR3 in amino acids: CASSLGGRDQPQHF. As DNA, the CDR3 is TGCGCCAGCAGCTTGGGGGGGCGCGATCAGCCCCAGCATTTT.

V is TRBV30 and J is TRBJ2-3, with 7 bases that match TRBD2. The germline V gene has CDR1 GTSNPN and CDR2 SVGIG (reference sequence). The CDR3 is made up of 12 amino acids. V lost 4 bases, J lost 6 bases, and 4 bases stayed unmatched. CDR3 sequence: CAWTSGSDTQYF. CDR3 bases: TGTGCCTGGACTAGCGGCAGTGATACGCAGTATTTT.

The chain joins TRBV6-5 to TRBJ2-7; the match to TRBD2 covers 7 bases. CDR3 length equals 14 residues. Germline V gene lookup returns CDR1 MNHEY and CDR2 SVGAGI. V shed 4 bases, J shed 3 bases, and the junction held 6 bases outside the gene matches. CDR3 sequence reads: CASSSGRGSYEQYF. The CDR3, as DNA: TGTGCCAGCAGTTCTGGGCGGGGGAGCTACGAGCAGTACTTC.

This clone appeared a single time. This chain links TRBV11-3 with TRBJ1-2; TRBD1 agrees at 8 bases. Per germline, CDR1 SGHNT and CDR2 YENEEA. The CDR3 loop spans 15 amino acids. The V and J ends lost 1 base and 6 bases, in that order; junction bases with no gene match: 7. CDR3 protein: CASSLGLDRVNGYTF. CDR3 DNA: TGTGCCAGCAGCTTAGGACTGGACAGGGTGAATGGCTACACCTTC.

This rearrangement joins TRBV5-1 to TRBJ2-5; D might be TRBD1 (6 bases). The CDR3 is 14 residues long. The germline V and J ends were trimmed by 4 bases and 1 base, with 11 bases remaining between them. Germline V gene sequence: CDR1 SGHRS, CDR2 YFSETQ. CDR3: CASSDQGRQETQYF. Here the CDR3 DNA reads TGCGCCAGCAGCGACCAGGGGCGCCAAGAGACCCAGTACTTC.

This clone was detected only a few times. This chain links TRBV5-1 with TRBJ1-2, with TRBD1 as a possible D gene (5 bases). The germline CDR1 and CDR2 sequences are SGHRS and YFSETQ. Trimming took 2 bases from V and 8 from J, leaving 13 bases between them. The CDR3 spans 13 residues. CDR3 in DNA: TGCGCCAGCAGCTTCGGAGGGGCGCCAGGCTACACCTTC. Protein sequence: CASSFGGAPGYTF. The full variable domain, with the rest looked up from reference TRBV5-1 and TRBJ1-2, is KAGVTQTPRYLIKTRGQQVTLSCSPISGHRSVSWYQQTPGQGLQFLFEYFSETQRNKGNFPGRFSGRQFSNSRSEMNVSTLELGDSALYLCASSFGGAPGYTFGSGTRLTVV.

The genes are TRBV2 and TRBJ2-1; possibly TRBD1 or TRBD2 for D (5 bases each). Trimming stripped 5 bases from V and 9 bases from J, with 20 bases between. The CDR3 totals 15 residues. The V gene's germline CDR1 is SNHLY and CDR2 FYNNEI. CDR3 residues: CASSQGLGGSREQFF. In DNA form, the CDR3 reads TGTGCCAGCAGTCAGGGCCTTGGGGGATCGCGTGAGCAGTTCTTC.

This clone was detected once. J is TRBJ1-4 and V is TRBV5-1; 7 bases are shared with TRBD1. Trimming took 1 base from V and 4 from J; bases not matched to a gene: 4. Germline CDR1 SGHRS, CDR2 YFSETQ. This CDR3 region has 15 residues. CDR3 bases: TGCGCCAGCAGCTTGTCGGGACAGAATAATGAAAAACTGTTTTTT. Its protein product is CASSLSGQNNEKLFF.

CDR3 loop: CATSSLGAPETQYF. For the CDR3, the DNA is TGTGCCACCAGCAGTTTGGGGGCCCCAGAGACCCAGTACTTC. This chain connects TRBV15 to TRBJ2-5; weak D call: TRBD1 (6 bases). V lost 3 bases and J lost 4, with 12 bases in between. The CDR3 sequence is 14 residues long. The V gene's germline CDR1 is LNHNV and CDR2 YYDKDF (reference sequence).